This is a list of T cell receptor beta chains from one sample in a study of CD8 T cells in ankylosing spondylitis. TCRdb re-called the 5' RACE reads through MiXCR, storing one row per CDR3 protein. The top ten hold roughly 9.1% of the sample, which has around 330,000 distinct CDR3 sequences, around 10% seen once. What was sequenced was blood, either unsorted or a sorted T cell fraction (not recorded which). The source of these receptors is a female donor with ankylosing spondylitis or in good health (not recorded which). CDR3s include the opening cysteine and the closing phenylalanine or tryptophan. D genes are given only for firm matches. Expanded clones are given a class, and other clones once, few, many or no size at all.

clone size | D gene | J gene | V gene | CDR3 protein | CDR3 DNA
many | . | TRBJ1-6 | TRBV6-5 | CASSYRRTSSYNSPLHF | TGTGCCAGCAGTTACCGCCGTACTAGCTCCTATAATTCACCCCTCCACTTT
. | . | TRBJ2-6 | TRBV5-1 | CASSLDGLGGPGANVLTF | TGCGCCAGCAGCTTGGATGGGCTAGGGGGACCTGGGGCCAACGTCCTGACTTTC
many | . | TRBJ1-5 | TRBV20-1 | CSAGRREWSSNQPQHF | TGCAGTGCTGGCCGTAGGGAGTGGAGCAGCAATCAGCCCCAGCATTTT
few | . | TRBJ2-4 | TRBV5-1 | CASSLSENIQYF | TGCGCCAGCAGCTTGAGTGAGAACATTCAGTACTTC
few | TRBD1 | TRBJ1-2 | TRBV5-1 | CASRLGQGPPSGYTF | TGCGCCAGCAGGCTGGGACAGGGTCCTCCCAGTGGCTACACCTTC
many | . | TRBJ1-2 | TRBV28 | CASSLKLAGRGYGYTF | TGTGCCAGCAGCCTTAAGTTGGCAGGGCGTGGGTATGGCTACACCTTC
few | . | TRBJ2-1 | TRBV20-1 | CSAWTIRSSYNEQFF | TGCAGTGCCTGGACTATTCGAAGCTCCTACAATGAGCAGTTCTTC
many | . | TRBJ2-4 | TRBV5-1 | CASSLEGTASLAKNIQYF | TGCGCCAGCAGCTTGGAGGGGACGGCTTCCCTAGCCAAAAACATTCAGTACTTC
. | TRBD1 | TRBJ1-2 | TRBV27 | CASRILGGSNGYTF | TGTGCCAGCAGGATTTTAGGGGGCTCGAATGGCTACACCTTC
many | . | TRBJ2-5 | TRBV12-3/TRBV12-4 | CASSLLQGTQETQYF | TGTGCCAGCAGTTTACTCCAGGGCACCCAAGAGACCCAGTACTTC
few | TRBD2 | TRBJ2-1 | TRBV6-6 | CASSWGGEQFF | TGTGCCAGCAGTTGGGGGGGTGAGCAGTTCTTC
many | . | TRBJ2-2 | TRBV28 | CASKLTGELFF | TGTGCCAGCAAACTCACCGGGGAGCTGTTTTTT
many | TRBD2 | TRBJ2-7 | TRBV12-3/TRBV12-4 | CASSSELAGGNEQYF | TGTGCCAGCAGTTCGGAACTAGCGGGGGGGAACGAGCAGTACTTC
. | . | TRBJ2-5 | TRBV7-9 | CASSLVGVPLQETQYF | TGTGCCAGCAGCTTAGTAGGGGTCCCCCTCCAAGAGACCCAGTACTTC
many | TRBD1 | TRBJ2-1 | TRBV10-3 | CATTGGRDEQFF | TGTGCCACGACAGGGGGCCGGGATGAGCAGTTCTTC
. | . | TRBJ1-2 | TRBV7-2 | CASAVPREDYGDTF | TGTGCCAGCGCAGTCCCCAGGGAGGACTATGGCGACACCTTC
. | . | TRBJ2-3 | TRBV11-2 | CASSLGQGRTSTDTQYF | TGTGCCAGCAGCTTAGGGCAGGGCCGAACTAGCACAGATACGCAGTATTTT
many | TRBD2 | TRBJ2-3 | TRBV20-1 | CSAPLRTSSYPWTDTQYF | TGCAGTGCTCCCCTCAGGACTAGCAGCTACCCATGGACAGATACGCAGTATTTT
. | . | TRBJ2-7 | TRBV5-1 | CANSLQGTSGAYKQYF | TGCGCCAACAGCCTACAGGGGACTAGTGGGGCCTACAAGCAGTACTTC
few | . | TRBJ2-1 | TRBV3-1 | CASSQKSRANEQFF | TGTGCCAGCAGCCAAAAGAGCAGGGCCAATGAGCAGTTCTTC
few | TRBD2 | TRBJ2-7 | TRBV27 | CASGLAAYEQYF | TGTGCCAGTGGACTAGCGGCCTACGAGCAGTACTTC
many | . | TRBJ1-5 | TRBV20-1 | CSAIIRDGQPQHF | TGCAGTGCTATCATCAGGGACGGTCAGCCCCAGCATTTT
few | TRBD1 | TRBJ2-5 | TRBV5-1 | CASTFQGTGTQETQYF | TGCGCCAGCACCTTTCAGGGGACAGGGACTCAAGAGACCCAGTACTTC
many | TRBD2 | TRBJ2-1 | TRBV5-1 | CASRPRLASHEQFF | TGCGCCAGCAGACCAAGACTAGCGTCACATGAGCAGTTCTTC
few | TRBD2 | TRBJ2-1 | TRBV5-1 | CASSRSGGAPYNEQFF | TGCGCCAGCAGCAGGAGCGGGGGGGCGCCCTACAATGAGCAGTTCTTC
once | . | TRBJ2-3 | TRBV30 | CAWSVRRQTTDTQYF | TGTGCCTGGAGTGTACGACGGCAGACCACAGATACGCAGTATTTT
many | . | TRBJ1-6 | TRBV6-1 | CASSRALGTTLNSPLHF | TGTGCCAGCAGTCGGGCCCTTGGGACAACTTTGAATTCACCCCTCCACTTT
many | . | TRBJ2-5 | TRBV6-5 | CASSYSAGVFETQYF | TGTGCCAGCAGTTACTCGGCAGGTGTTTTTGAGACCCAGTACTTC
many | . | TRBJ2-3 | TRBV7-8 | CASSFLGGWGNTQYF | TGTGCCAGCAGCTTTCTAGGCGGGTGGGGGAATACGCAGTATTTT
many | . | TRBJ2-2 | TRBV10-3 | CALGRTNTGELFF | TGTGCCTTGGGACGGACGAACACCGGGGAGCTGTTTTTT
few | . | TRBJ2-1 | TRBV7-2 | CASSLRRYNEQFF | TGTGCCAGCAGCTTAAGACGTTACAATGAGCAGTTCTTC
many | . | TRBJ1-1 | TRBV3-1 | CASSQVSGITEAFF | TGTGCCAGCAGCCAAGTATCAGGGATCACTGAAGCTTTCTTT
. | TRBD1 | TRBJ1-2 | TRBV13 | CASSLWTGGANGYTF | TGTGCCAGCAGCTTGTGGACAGGGGGCGCCAATGGCTACACCTTC
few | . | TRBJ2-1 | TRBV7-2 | CASTWGLSSYNEQFF | TGTGCCAGCACCTGGGGGTTGAGCTCCTACAATGAGCAGTTCTTC
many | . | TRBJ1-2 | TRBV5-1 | CASSLAVGFGGYTF | TGCGCCAGCAGCTTGGCCGTCGGCTTCGGTGGCTACACCTTC
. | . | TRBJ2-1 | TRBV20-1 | CSARDSRGHYNELFF | TGCAGTGCTAGAGATTCGAGGGGTCATTACAATGAGCTGTTCTTC
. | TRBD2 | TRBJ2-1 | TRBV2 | CASRDPSGSFYNEQFF | TGTGCCAGCAGGGACCCTAGCGGGAGCTTCTACAATGAGCAGTTCTTC
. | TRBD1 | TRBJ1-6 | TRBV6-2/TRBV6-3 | CASSYRTGAGSPLHF | TGTGCCAGCAGTTACAGGACAGGGGCGGGTTCACCCCTCCACTTT
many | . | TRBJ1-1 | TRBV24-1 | CATSDPRGSGTEAFF | TGTGCCACCAGTGATCCGCGGGGGAGTGGTACTGAAGCTTTCTTT
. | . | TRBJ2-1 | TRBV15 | CATSRDRGLVEQFF | TGTGCCACCAGCAGAGATCGTGGGCTTGTCGAGCAGTTCTTC
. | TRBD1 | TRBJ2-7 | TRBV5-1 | CSSSQRQGLGEQYF | TGCTCCAGCAGCCAGAGACAGGGTCTGGGCGAGCAGTACTTC
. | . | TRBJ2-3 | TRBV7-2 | CASSLRSQSTDTQYF | TGTGCCAGCAGCTTAAGGTCCCAAAGCACAGATACGCAGTATTTT
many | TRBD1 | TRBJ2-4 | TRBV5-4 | CASSRTGEENIQYF | TGTGCCAGCAGTCGGACAGGGGAGGAAAACATTCAGTACTTC
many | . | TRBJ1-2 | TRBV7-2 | CASSGRVNYGYTF | TGTGCCAGCAGCGGCAGGGTTAACTATGGCTACACCTTC
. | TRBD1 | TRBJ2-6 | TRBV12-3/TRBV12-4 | CASSLWGRGLSGANVLTF | TGTGCCAGCAGTTTATGGGGCAGGGGGCTATCTGGGGCCAACGTCCTGACTTTC